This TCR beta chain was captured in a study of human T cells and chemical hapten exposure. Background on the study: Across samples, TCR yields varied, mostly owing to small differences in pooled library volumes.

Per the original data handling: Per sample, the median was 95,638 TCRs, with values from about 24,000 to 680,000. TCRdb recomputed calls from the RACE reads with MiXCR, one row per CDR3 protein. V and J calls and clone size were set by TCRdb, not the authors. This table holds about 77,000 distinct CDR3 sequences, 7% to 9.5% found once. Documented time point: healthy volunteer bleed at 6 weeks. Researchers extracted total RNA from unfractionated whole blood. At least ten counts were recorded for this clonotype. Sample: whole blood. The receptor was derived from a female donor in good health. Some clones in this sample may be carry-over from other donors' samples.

The CDR3 nucleotides read TGCAGCGTTGTTGGGACCAGCACTAGGGACACTGAAGCTTTCTTT. It codes for CSVVGTSTRDTEAFF. V gene TRBV29-1 combines with J gene TRBJ1-1; D might be TRBD1 (5 bases). The CDR3 has 15 amino acids. Trimming left V 4 bases short and J 3 bases short, with 18 bases between. Germline loops: CDR1 SQVTM, CDR2 ANQGSEA.